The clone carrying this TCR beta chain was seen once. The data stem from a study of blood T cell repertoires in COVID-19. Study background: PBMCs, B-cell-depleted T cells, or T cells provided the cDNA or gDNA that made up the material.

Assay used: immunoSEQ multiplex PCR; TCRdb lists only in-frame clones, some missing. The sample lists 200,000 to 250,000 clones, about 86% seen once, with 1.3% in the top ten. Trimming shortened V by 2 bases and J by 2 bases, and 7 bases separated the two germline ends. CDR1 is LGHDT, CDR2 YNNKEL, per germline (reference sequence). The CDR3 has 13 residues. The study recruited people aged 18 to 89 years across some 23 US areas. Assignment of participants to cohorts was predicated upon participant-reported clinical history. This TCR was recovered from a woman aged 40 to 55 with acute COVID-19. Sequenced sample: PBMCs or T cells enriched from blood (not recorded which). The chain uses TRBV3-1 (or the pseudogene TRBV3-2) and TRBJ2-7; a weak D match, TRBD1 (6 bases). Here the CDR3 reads CASSQTGTYEQYF. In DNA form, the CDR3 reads TGTGCCAGCAGCCAAACAGGGACCTACGAGCAGTACTTC.